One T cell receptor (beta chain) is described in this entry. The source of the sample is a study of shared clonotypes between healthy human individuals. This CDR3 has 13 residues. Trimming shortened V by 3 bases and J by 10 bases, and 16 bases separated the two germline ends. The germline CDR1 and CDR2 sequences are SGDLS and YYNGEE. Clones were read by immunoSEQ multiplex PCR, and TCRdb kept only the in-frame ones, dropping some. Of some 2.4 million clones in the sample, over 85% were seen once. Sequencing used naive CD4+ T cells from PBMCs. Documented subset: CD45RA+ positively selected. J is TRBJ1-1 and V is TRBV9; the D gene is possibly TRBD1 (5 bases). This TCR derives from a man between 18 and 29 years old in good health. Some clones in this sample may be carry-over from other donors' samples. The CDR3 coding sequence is TGTGCCAGCAGCGAGCCCCCGGCAGGGACAGCTTTCTTT. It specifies CASSEPPAGTAFF.